This T cell receptor (beta chain) was recovered during a study of shared clonotypes between healthy human individuals. In the study overall: CD8 memory received one plate per donor, CD8 naive two, CD4 memory three and CD4 naive three.

Germline trimming cut 5 bases from V and 1 base from J; bases unmatched to any gene: 6. Germline values: CDR1 MNHEY, CDR2 SMNVEV (reference sequence). The CDR3 sequence is 15 residues long. Points on this clone: Its antigen is unknown.

Overall study results and limits: Naive CD4 clonotypes overlapped across several donors at approximately 5%.

Assay: immunoSEQ multiplex PCR; the TCRdb copy retains only in-frame clones and omits some. Found here are around 2,000,000 clones, 90% to 95% of them singletons; the top ten hold 0.1% to 0.15%. The rearrangement links TRBV27 to TRBJ2-7, with 9 nucleotides matching TRBD1. This receptor was identified in a man between 18 and 29 years old in good health. Sequenced: naive CD4+ T cells sorted from blood. The subset: CD45RA+ positively selected. CDR3 coding DNA: TGTGCCAGCAGTCTTGGACAGGGGCAGTCCTACGAGCAGTACTTC. Its translation is CASSLGQGQSYEQYF.